The TCR beta chain under discussion was sequenced for a study of cytomegalovirus exposure and HLA in healthy donors. Overall study: In a later analysis, it was reported that the roughly 120 validation repertoires had been produced on the same platform as the 700 or so repertoires belonging to the first cohort. Whole-study findings and limits: The classifier, whose performance was assessed in both the original and validation cohorts, reportedly diagnosed cytomegalovirus status with high specificity and sensitivity. Cytomegalovirus-associated status was assigned to around 160 TCR beta chains.

The CDR3 runs to 16 residues. V lost 1 base to trimming and J lost 8 bases; unmatched junction nucleotides: 13. The germline V gene has CDR1 KGHSH and CDR2 LQKENI. Details on this clone: Its specificity is unknown.

The method was immunoSEQ multiplex PCR; TCRdb's version includes in-frame clones alone and lacks a portion of them. The sample shows about 73,000 clones, approximately 95% of them seen only once. The sequence came from a man younger than 30 in good health and CMV-seronegative. Sequencing was done on a sample of PBMCs. The chain links TRBV18 to TRBJ1-2, with 7 bases aligning to TRBD1. This chain's CDR3 is CASSPLSERGRKGYTF. The CDR3 region has the DNA TGTGCCAGCTCACCACTTTCGGAGAGGGGGCGTAAAGGCTACACCTTC.